Shown below are 15 T cell receptor beta chains from a single sample sequenced in a study of blood T cells in healthy people across ages. The authors ran a second PCR of roughly 6 to 12 cycles using a sample-barcoded 5' primer and a J-beta primer mix. Using its own MiXCR run on the 5' RACE reads, TCRdb lists one record per CDR3 protein. Seen here are more than 700,000 distinct CDR3 sequences, roughly 50% observed once, and the top ten hold about two fifths. The sequencing sample was made of blood. The receptors originated from a man at least 80 years old in good health.

Only a few counts were recorded for this clonotype. This chain connects TRBV3-1 to TRBJ1-1; D not certain. From germline, CDR1 is LGHDT and CDR2 YNNKEL (reference sequence). The CDR3 runs 14 residues. Trimming shortened V by 1 base and J by 0 bases, and 6 bases separated the two germline ends. This CDR3 is CASSQGSLNTEAFF. CDR3 DNA sequence: TGTGCCAGCAGCCAAGGTTCGCTGAACACTGAAGCTTTCTTT.

This clonotype was detected a few times. The rearrangement links TRBV5-1 to TRBJ2-1, with D unclear. The CDR3 contains 15 residues. CDR1 is SGHRS and CDR2 is YFSETQ in the germline V gene. V shed 4 bases and J shed 4 bases, with 15 bases lying between them. In DNA form, the CDR3 reads TGCGCCAGCAGCCAGGTCCGGCAGACGTACAATGAGCAGTTCTTC. This encodes CASSQVRQTYNEQFF.

The CDR3 nucleotides are TGTGCCAGCAGCACCTTCGGCCCCTGGAGGCAGTACTTC. Translation: CASSTFGPWRQYF. This chain connects TRBV5-5 to TRBJ2-5, with D possibly TRBD2 on 5 matching bases. This CDR3 is 13 amino acids long. Looked up from germline, CDR1 is SGHKS and CDR2 is YYEKEE (reference sequence). With 4 bases removed from V and 11 bases from J, the gap between germline ends came to 18 bases.

This clonotype is a singleton in its sample. The chain recombines TRBV7-2 with TRBJ1-5; TRBD1 aligns across 10 bases. CDR3 length equals 17 residues. Germline trimming cut 4 bases from V and 3 bases from J; bases unmatched to any gene: 9. Per the germline V gene, CDR1 is SGHTA and CDR2 is FQGNSA. The CDR3 loop is CASSSLTGGRNNQPQHF. The DNA of the CDR3 is TGTGCCAGCAGCTCCCTGACAGGGGGCCGGAACAATCAGCCCCAGCATTTT. The full variable domain, with the rest looked up from reference TRBV7-2 and TRBJ1-5, is GAGVSQSPSNKVTEKGKDVELRCDPISGHTALYWYRQSLGQGLEFLIYFQGNSAPDKSGLPSDRFSAERTGGSVSTLTIQRTQQEDSAVYLCASSSLTGGRNNQPQHFGDGTRLSIL.

This clonotype was seen repeatedly, ten times or more. The V and J genes are TRBV7-2 and TRBJ2-5, with D hard to call. The CDR3 totals 11 residues. Trimming took 5 bases from V and 3 from J, leaving 4 bases between them. CDR1 and CDR2 (germline): SGHTA, FQGNSA. The CDR3 bases are TGTGCCAGCAGCCAAGAAGAGACCCAGTACTTC. Translated, it gives CASSQEETQYF.

This clonotype was observed a few times. The chain combines TRBV7-3 with TRBJ1-2, with TRBD1 as a possible D gene (6 bases). The germline V gene has CDR1 SGHTA and CDR2 FQGTGA. CDR3 length: 13 residues. Between the trimmed V and J ends, which lost 5 bases and 7 bases, there was a span of 14 bases. CDR3 bases: TGTGCCAGCAGCCCCCAGGGGCGGAGTGGCTACACCTTC. Translated, it gives CASSPQGRSGYTF.

In this sample, this clonotype turned up a few times. CDR3 amino acids: CASSYSYRVAGKFF. CDR3 DNA: TGTGCCAGCAGTTACTCCTACAGGGTCGCAGGAAAGTTCTTC. The chain carries TRBV6-5 and TRBJ2-1; D is perhaps TRBD1 (6 bases). Per the germline V gene, CDR1 is MNHEY and CDR2 is SVGAGI. V dropped 0 bases and J dropped 14 bases, with 17 bases sitting between them. This CDR3 has 14 amino acids.

This clonotype was seen a handful of times. The gene calls are TRBV6-2 or TRBV6-3 and TRBJ1-6, with D possibly TRBD1 on 5 matching bases. Germline V gene sequence: CDR1 MNHEY, CDR2 SVGEGT. V was cut by 5 bases and J by 7 bases, with 9 bases left in between. The CDR3 covers 13 residues. CDR3 residues: CASSTDRNSPLHF. Written as DNA, the CDR3 is TGTGCCAGCAGTACAGACAGAAATTCACCCCTCCACTTT.

This clonotype was observed a handful of times. V gene TRBV29-1 combines with J gene TRBJ1-2, with 7 bases lining up with TRBD1. V lost 3 bases, J lost 8 bases, and 12 bases stayed unmatched. CDR3 length: 14 residues. Germline CDR1 SQVTM, CDR2 ANQGSEA. CDR3 region: CSVEKGTVGFGYTF. CDR3 coding DNA: TGCAGCGTTGAGAAGGGGACAGTCGGGTTCGGCTACACCTTC.

The rearrangement links TRBV20-1 to TRBJ2-7; 10 nucleotides match TRBD2. Germline CDR1 DFQATT, CDR2 SNEGSKA (reference sequence). The ends lost 3 bases at V and 3 bases at J; junction bases unmatched: 11. The CDR3 has 16 amino acids. CDR3 DNA sequence: TGCAGTGCTAGGACAACTGCAGCGGGAGGGCTCTACGAGCAGTACTTC. This translates into CSARTTAAGGLYEQYF.

The chain joins TRBV6-2 or TRBV6-3 to TRBJ2-1, with D perhaps TRBD2 (6 bases). The CDR3 has 15 amino acids. Trimming pared 8 bases from V and 3 bases from J, leaving 17 bases between. Germline assignment: CDR1 MNHEY and CDR2 SVGEGT. CDR3 nucleotides: TGTGCCAGCGGGACTTTATCGGGAATCTACAATGAGCAGTTCTTC. Protein sequence: CASGTLSGIYNEQFF.

This chain connects TRBV28 to TRBJ2-7, with no clear D. This CDR3 has 11 amino acids. Trimming took off 3 bases at V and 5 bases at J, with 5 bases between the two ends. Germline V gene sequence: CDR1 MDHEN, CDR2 SYDVKM. CDR3 nucleotide sequence: TGTGCCAGCAGTTTTTTCAACGAGCAGTACTTC. This sequence encodes CASSFFNEQYF.

The V and J genes are TRBV10-3 and TRBJ2-5, with D perhaps TRBD1 (6 bases). CDR3 length equals 16 residues. The germline V gene has CDR1 ENHRY and CDR2 SYGVKD. Trimming removed 0 bases from V and 0 bases from J, with 11 bases in between. CDR3 nucleotide sequence: TGTGCCATCAGTGAGTCGAGAGGACAGTACCAAGAGACCCAGTACTTC. It is translated as CAISESRGQYQETQYF.

This clonotype was picked up a small number of times. In DNA, the CDR3 is TGCAGTGCTAGGATACCTAGCGGTCTACCCCGGGATACGCAGTATTTT. It specifies CSARIPSGLPRDTQYF. The J gene is TRBJ2-3, the V gene TRBV20-1; 7 bases are shared with TRBD2. CDR3 length equals 16 residues. J gave up 6 bases and V 3 bases, and 15 bases lay outside the gene matches. Looked up from germline, CDR1 is DFQATT and CDR2 is SNEGSKA (reference sequence).

The J gene is TRBJ2-7, the V gene TRBV28; D perhaps matches TRBD2 (5 bases). The CDR3 totals 14 residues. V lost 5 bases to trimming and J lost 1 base, with 12 bases between them. CDR1 is MDHEN, CDR2 SYDVKM, per germline. The CDR3 DNA sequence: TGTGCCAGCAGTGACCAGAGGGAGTCCTACGAGCAGTACTTC. Its protein product is CASSDQRESYEQYF.